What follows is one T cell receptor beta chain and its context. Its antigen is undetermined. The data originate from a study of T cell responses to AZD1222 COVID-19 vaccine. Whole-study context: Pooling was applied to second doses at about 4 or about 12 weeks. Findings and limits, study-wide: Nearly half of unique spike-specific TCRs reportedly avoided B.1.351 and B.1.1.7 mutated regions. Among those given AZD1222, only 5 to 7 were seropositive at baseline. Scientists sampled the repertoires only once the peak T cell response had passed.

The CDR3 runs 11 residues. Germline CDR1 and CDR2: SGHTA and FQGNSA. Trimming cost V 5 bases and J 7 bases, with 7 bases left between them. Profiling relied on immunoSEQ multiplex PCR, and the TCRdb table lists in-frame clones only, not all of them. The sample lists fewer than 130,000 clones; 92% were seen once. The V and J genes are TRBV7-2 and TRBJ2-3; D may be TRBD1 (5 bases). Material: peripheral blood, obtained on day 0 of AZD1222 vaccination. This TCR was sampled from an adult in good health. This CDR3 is CASSDRNTQYF. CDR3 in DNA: TGTGCCAGCAGCGACAGAAATACGCAGTATTTT.